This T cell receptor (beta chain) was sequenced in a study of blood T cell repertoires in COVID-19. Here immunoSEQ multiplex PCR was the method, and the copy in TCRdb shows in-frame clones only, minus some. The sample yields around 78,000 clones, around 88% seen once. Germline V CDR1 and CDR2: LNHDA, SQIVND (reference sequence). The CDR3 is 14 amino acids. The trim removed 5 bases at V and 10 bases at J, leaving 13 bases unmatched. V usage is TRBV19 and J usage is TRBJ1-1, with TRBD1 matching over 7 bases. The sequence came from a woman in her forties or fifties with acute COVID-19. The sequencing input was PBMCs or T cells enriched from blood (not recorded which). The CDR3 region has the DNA TGTGCCAGTAGTCACGCGGGGGGACAGCCTGGAGCTTTCTTT. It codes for CASSHAGGQPGAFF.